This entry lists 27 T cell receptor beta chains sequenced from one sample in a study of a mutant IDH1 vaccine in newly diagnosed glioma. Time point: week 11, during vaccination. Vaccinated patients received 300 ug of mutant IDH1 20-mer peptide per dose, with topical imiquimod. Their antigens are not known. The protocol was immunoSEQ multiplex PCR, while the TCRdb copy is restricted to in-frame clones and leaves out a portion. The top ten hold 1.9% of the sample, which has around 62,000 clones, 89% seen once. This specimen was PBMCs, taken from a glioma patient whose treatment included an IDH1 peptide vaccine. These receptors were collected from a man aged 35 to 55 with glioma.

This sequence joins TRBV6-5 and TRBJ1-3; D not resolved. Germline V gives CDR1 MNHEY, CDR2 SVGAGI. The CDR3 runs 10 residues. The V end lost 8 bases, the J end lost 5 bases, and 4 bases lay between the germline ends. DNA for the CDR3: TGTGCCAGCGGGAGAAACACCATATATTTT. This codes for CASGRNTIYF.

The rearrangement links TRBV7-9 to TRBJ1-4, with TRBD1 as a possible D gene (6 bases). The germline CDR1 and CDR2 sequences are SEHNR and FQNEAQ (reference sequence). V lost 5 bases and J 0 bases, leaving 19 bases between the germline ends. The CDR3 contains 18 residues. CDR3 nucleotide sequence: TGTGCCAGCAGCAACCTCGGACAGACGTTATCAACTAATGAAAAACTGTTTTTT. Translation: CASSNLGQTLSTNEKLFF.

The rearrangement uses TRBV28 and TRBJ1-1; D remains ambiguous. CDR3 length: 14 amino acids. CDR1 and CDR2 from the germline V gene are MDHEN and SYDVKM. Trimming shortened V by 2 bases and J by 0 bases, and 7 bases separated the two germline ends. CDR3 in amino acids: CASSLTSVNTEAFF. The CDR3 coding sequence is TGTGCCAGCAGTTTAACTTCAGTGAACACTGAAGCTTTCTTT.

In this sample, this clone turned up once. The chain couples TRBV10-1 to TRBJ1-4; D remains ambiguous. CDR3 size: 14 residues. Looked up from germline, CDR1 is WNHNN and CDR2 is SYGVQD (reference sequence). The V and J ends lost 0 bases and 4 bases respectively, with 6 bases between them. The CDR3 reads CASSESGDNEKLFF. CDR3 nucleotide sequence: TGCGCCAGCAGTGAGTCGGGCGATAATGAAAAACTGTTTTTT.

This clone was seen just once. This chain connects TRBV6-6 to TRBJ2-3; TRBD2 matches 8 bases. Trimming at V came to 6 bases and at J to 2 bases, leaving 7 bases not matched to a gene. This CDR3 is 15 amino acids long. CDR1 MNHNY and CDR2 SVGAGI come from the germline V gene (reference sequence). The CDR3: CASRDAGGDTDTQYF. CDR3 nucleotides: TGTGCCAGCAGAGATGCGGGGGGCGACACAGATACGCAGTATTTT.

V gene TRBV5-6 combines with J gene TRBJ1-6, with D tentatively TRBD1 (5 bases). Germline V gives CDR1 SGHDT, CDR2 YYEEEE. This CDR3 is 15 amino acids long. V lost 4 bases, J lost 2 bases, and 10 bases lay in between. CDR3 DNA: TGTGCCAGCAGCCGGGGCCTTACCTATAATTCACCCCTCCACTTT. It codes for CASSRGLTYNSPLHF.

With respect to this clone: The junction does not match germline at one end; this may be a read error. The rearrangement links TRBV7-7 to TRBJ2-1; D gene ambiguous. This CDR3 has 14 amino acids. Per germline, CDR1 SSHAT and CDR2 FNYEAQ (reference sequence). The chain's CDR3 is CASSLSANGDEQFF. The CDR3 DNA reads TGTGCTAGCAGCTTATCGGCTAATGGGGATGAGCAGTTCTTC.

The genes are TRBV28 and TRBJ2-3; D uncertain. CDR1 and CDR2 from the germline V gene are MDHEN and SYDVKM. Trimming removed 5 bases at V and 7 bases at J, with 19 bases between. This CDR3 is built from 15 residues. CDR3 coding DNA: TGTGCCAGCAGTCCCTACTCCACCTACCAGAATACGCAGTATTTT. Its protein product is CASSPYSTYQNTQYF.

The chain couples TRBV28 to TRBJ1-3, with unresolved D. Trimming took off 4 bases at V and 14 bases at J, with 12 bases between the two ends. Germline values: CDR1 MDHEN, CDR2 SYDVKM. The CDR3 covers 11 residues. The CDR3 DNA reads TGTGCCAGCAGTTCGGTCGGCGGGGTATATTTT. Its protein product is CASSSVGGVYF. The full variable domain, with the rest looked up from reference TRBV28 and TRBJ1-3, is DVKVTQSSRYLVKRTGEKVFLECVQDMDHENMFWYRQDPGLGLRLIYFSYDVKMKEKGDIPEGYSVSREKKERFSLILESASTNQTSMYLCASSSVGGVYFGEGSWLTVV.

V is TRBV20-1 and J is TRBJ2-5, with TRBD2 identical over 7 bases. The trim removed 7 bases at V and 6 bases at J, leaving 5 bases unmatched. In germline, CDR1 is DFQATT, CDR2 SNEGSKA (reference sequence). The CDR3 sequence is 11 residues long. CDR3 protein: CSGEGVKTQYF. CDR3 bases: TGCAGTGGGGAGGGAGTTAAGACCCAGTACTTC.

This chain joins TRBV2 and TRBJ2-2; possibly TRBD1 for D (6 bases). The CDR3 extends over 15 amino acids. Trimming removed 7 bases from V and 0 bases from J, with 12 bases in between. Germline V CDR1 and CDR2: SNHLY, FYNNEI. CDR3 bases: TGTGCCAGCATGGAACAGGGCCCGAACACCGGGGAGCTGTTTTTT. Translated, it gives CASMEQGPNTGELFF.

This CDR3 is CASSIGQGYYNSPLHF. The CDR3 DNA reads as TGTGCCAGTAGTATCGGGCAGGGTTACTATAATTCACCCCTCCACTTT. The chain employs TRBV19 and TRBJ1-6; perhaps TRBD1 as D (5 bases). CDR3 length: 16 amino acids. V lost 3 bases and J lost 3, with 12 bases in between. Per the germline V gene, CDR1 is LNHDA and CDR2 is SQIVND (reference sequence).

The V and J genes are TRBV5-5 and TRBJ2-5; D is ambiguous. The CDR3 covers 14 residues. V shed 4 bases and J shed 1 base, with 11 bases lying between them. CDR1 SGHKS and CDR2 YYEKEE come from the germline V gene (reference sequence). In DNA, the CDR3 is TGTGCCAGCAGCCTAGTTTATACCCAAGAGACCCAGTACTTC. Amino acids: CASSLVYTQETQYF.

V gene TRBV10-3 combines with J gene TRBJ1-2, with TRBD1 identical over 11 bases. The germline gives CDR1 ENHRY, CDR2 SYGVKD. Germline trimming cut 6 bases from V and 6 bases from J; bases unmatched to any gene: 9. The CDR3 is 15 residues long. For the CDR3, the DNA is TGTGCCATCAGAAGCCCGGGACAGGGGGATGATGGCTACACCTTC. It translates to CAIRSPGQGDDGYTF.

The chain uses TRBV15 and TRBJ2-7; maybe TRBD1 (6 bases). The CDR3 is 14 residues long. The germline CDR1 and CDR2 sequences are LNHNV and YYDKDF (reference sequence). V dropped 1 base and J dropped 3 bases, with 10 bases sitting between them. CDR3 nucleotide sequence: TGTGCCACCAGCAGAGGTGGACAGTTCTACGAGCAGTACTTC. This encodes CATSRGGQFYEQYF.

This chain connects TRBV9 to TRBJ2-4, with TRBD1 matching over 7 bases. The CDR3 loop spans 16 amino acids. J was trimmed by 3 bases and V by 3 bases; bases with no gene match: 9. From germline, CDR1 is SGDLS and CDR2 YYNGEE. The CDR3 reads CASSGTGAGGKNIQYF. DNA for the CDR3: TGTGCCAGCAGCGGGACTGGGGCAGGGGGCAAAAACATTCAGTACTTC.

V usage is TRBV5-6 and J usage is TRBJ2-2; the D gene is possibly TRBD1 (6 bases). CDR1 SGHDT and CDR2 YYEEEE come from the germline V gene. V was shortened by 0 bases and J by 4 bases, with 13 bases between the two germline ends. The CDR3 extends over 16 amino acids. As DNA, the CDR3 is TGTGCCAGCAGCTTGGGGTGGACAGCCACCACCGGGGAGCTGTTTTTT. This encodes CASSLGWTATTGELFF.

The rearrangement joins TRBV11-3 to TRBJ2-7; D is unclear. The CDR3 covers 11 residues. V was shortened by 3 bases and J by 7 bases, with 7 bases between the two germline ends. Germline V lookup: CDR1 SGHNT, CDR2 YENEEA. CDR3 loop: CASSLSREQYV. CDR3 coding DNA: TGTGCCAGCAGCTTGTCCAGGGAGCAGTACGTC.

This clone is a singleton in its sample. This sequence joins TRBV5-1 and TRBJ2-3; either TRBD1 or TRBD2 may fit D (6 bases each). V was trimmed by 0 bases and J by 5 bases, leaving 13 bases between them. The CDR3 covers 15 residues. Germline V lookup: CDR1 SGHRS, CDR2 YFSETQ. CDR3: CASSLEGGQVDTQYF. As DNA, the CDR3 is TGCGCCAGCAGCTTGGAAGGGGGGCAGGTAGATACGCAGTATTTT.

The chain combines TRBV21-1 with TRBJ1-5; TRBD1, the table's D call, was not compared with the DNA. TRBV21-1 corresponds to a pseudogene. The CDR3 consists of 12 residues. This chain's CDR3 is CASSGRPQPQHF. Written as DNA, the CDR3 is TGTGCCAGCAGCGGCAGGCCACAGCCCCAGCATTTT.

This chain links TRBV6-4 with TRBJ2-3, with TRBD2 as a possible D gene (6 bases). This CDR3 is built from 15 residues. Germline V gene data show CDR1 as MRHNA and CDR2 as SNTAGT. Trimming took off 4 bases at V and 0 bases at J, with 11 bases between the two ends. The chain's CDR3 is CASSASSGSTDTQYF. The CDR3 DNA reads TGTGCCAGCAGTGCGAGTAGCGGTAGCACAGATACGCAGTATTTT.

The rearrangement joins TRBV18 to TRBJ2-7, with unresolved D. The length of the CDR3 is 13 residues. The V gene lost 3 bases and the J gene lost 2 bases, with 8 bases spanning the gap. Germline V CDR1 and CDR2: KGHSH, LQKENI. The CDR3 DNA is TGTGCCAGCTCACCGGGGTTCCCCTACGAGCAGTACTTC. Amino acids: CASSPGFPYEQYF. Full variable domain (remainder filled in from reference TRBV18 and TRBJ2-7): NAGVMQNPRHLVRRRGQEARLRCSPMKGHSHVYWYRQLPEEGLKFMVYLQKENIIDESGMPKERFSAEFPKEGPSILRIQQVVRGDSAAYFCASSPGFPYEQYFGPGTRLTVT.

The rearrangement joins TRBV6-5 to TRBJ2-7; TRBD2 agrees at 7 bases. Losses at the gene ends were 6 bases for V and 0 bases for J; bases not matched to a gene: 8. CDR3 length: 15 residues. Germline CDR1 is MNHEY and CDR2 is SVGAGI. CDR3 region: CASSALAGVSYEQYF. As DNA, the CDR3 is TGTGCCAGCAGCGCACTCGCGGGAGTCTCCTACGAGCAGTACTTC.

The chain has TRBV6-5 and TRBJ1-1; D may be TRBD1 (5 bases). The CDR3 extends over 13 amino acids. Per the germline V gene, CDR1 is MNHEY and CDR2 is SVGAGI. The V gene lost 5 bases and the J gene lost 11 bases, with 18 bases spanning the gap. CDR3 in amino acids: CASSPRMGGTAFF. The CDR3 DNA follows: TGTGCCAGCAGTCCCCGTATGGGGGGAACGGCTTTCTTT.

The chain combines TRBV6-5 with TRBJ1-5, with TRBD1 identical over 8 bases. This CDR3 comprises 13 residues. With 6 bases clipped from V and 7 bases from J, the junction kept 5 bases outside the gene matches. CDR1 is MNHEY and CDR2 is SVGAGI in the germline V gene. Here the CDR3 DNA reads TGTGCCAGCAGCAGGGGGCGCGGACAGCCCCAGCATTTT. Its protein product is CASSRGRGQPQHF.

This chain uses TRBV7-9 with TRBJ1-1, with TRBD1 as a possible D gene (6 bases). Per the germline V gene, CDR1 is SEHNR and CDR2 is FQNEAQ (reference sequence). CDR3 length: 13 residues. V lost 5 bases and J lost 6, with 13 bases in between. CDR3 DNA: TGTGCCAGCAGCCTTACAACAGGGTCTGAAGCTTTCTTT. Its translation: CASSLTTGSEAFF.

The rearrangement uses TRBV19 and TRBJ2-5, with D perhaps assigned TRBD1 or TRBD2 (5 bases each). Germline-derived CDR1 and CDR2 are LNHDA and SQIVND (reference sequence). There are 14 residues in the CDR3. V lost 4 bases and J 2 bases, leaving 11 bases between the germline ends. The CDR3 loop reads CASSTPGRQETQYF. DNA for the CDR3: TGTGCCAGTAGTACTCCGGGACGGCAAGAGACCCAGTACTTC.